The present TCR beta chain was sequenced within a study of blood T cell repertoires in COVID-19. Study information: T cells, B-cell-depleted T cells, or PBMCs supplied cDNA or gDNA.

Generated by immunoSEQ multiplex PCR, the TCRdb table keeps only in-frame clones and is missing some. The sample has roughly 380,000 clones; about 85% are singletons. Germline V gene sequence: CDR1 MNHEY, CDR2 SMNVEV (reference sequence). The CDR3 sequence is 12 residues long. V dropped 6 bases and J dropped 6 bases, with 11 bases sitting between them. The receptor comes from a woman between 18 and 29 years old with acute or convalescent COVID-19. Sequenced input: peripheral blood. V gene TRBV27 combines with J gene TRBJ1-1, with a tentative D call TRBD1 (5 bases). The DNA for the CDR3 is TGTGCCAGCAGCCGGGACTCATCTGAAGCTTTCTTT. Its protein product is CASSRDSSEAFF.